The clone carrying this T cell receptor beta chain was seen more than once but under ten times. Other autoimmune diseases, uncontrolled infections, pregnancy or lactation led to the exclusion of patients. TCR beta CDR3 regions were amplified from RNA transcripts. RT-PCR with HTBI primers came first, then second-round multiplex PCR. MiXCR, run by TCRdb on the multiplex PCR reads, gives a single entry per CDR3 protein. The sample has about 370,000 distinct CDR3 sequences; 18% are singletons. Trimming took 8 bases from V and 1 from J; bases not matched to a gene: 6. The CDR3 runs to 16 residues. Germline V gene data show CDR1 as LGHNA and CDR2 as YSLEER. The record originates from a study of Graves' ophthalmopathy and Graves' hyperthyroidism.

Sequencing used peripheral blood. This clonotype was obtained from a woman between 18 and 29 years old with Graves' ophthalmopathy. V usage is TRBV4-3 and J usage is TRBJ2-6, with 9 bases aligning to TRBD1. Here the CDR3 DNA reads TGCGCCAGCTCAAGAGACAGGGGGTCTGGGGCCAACGTCCTGACTTTC. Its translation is CASSRDRGSGANVLTF.